A selection of T cell receptor beta chains follows, all from one sample in a study of blood T cell repertoires in COVID-19. Here immunoSEQ multiplex PCR was the method, and the copy in TCRdb shows in-frame clones only, minus some. The profile shows approximately 160,000 clones, over 70% of them singletons. The sequencing sample was made of PBMCs or T cells enriched from blood (not recorded which). The receptors were gathered from a woman aged 45-65 years in a cohort exposed to, infected with or recovered from COVID-19 (not recorded which). Each CDR3 is given with its conserved first and last residue. A D gene is named only where the DNA matches it firmly. Expanded clones are given a class, and other clones once, few, many or no size at all.

V gene	D gene	clone size	J gene	CDR3 DNA	CDR3 protein
TRBV9	.	.	TRBJ1-5	TGTGCCAGCAGCGAGGGGGGAGGGGTTTATAGCAATCAGCCCCAGCATTTT	CASSEGGGVYSNQPQHF
TRBV28	.	.	TRBJ1-1	TGTGCCAGCAGACGCGATGTATCAGGGTTTCGGACTGAAGCTTTCTTT	CASRRDVSGFRTEAFF
TRBV11-3	TRBD1	.	TRBJ1-1	TGTGCCAGCAGCCGAGGACAGGGTAGCACTGAAGCTTTCTTT	CASSRGQGSTEAFF
TRBV27	TRBD2	.	TRBJ2-2	TGTGCCAGCAGTACGATAGGACTAGCGGCAACCCTGGCGTCCGGGGAGCTGTTTTTT	CASSTIGLAATLASGELFF
TRBV19	.	.	TRBJ2-7	TGTGCCAGTAGTATAGGACAAAACTACGAGCAGTACTTC	CASSIGQNYEQYF
TRBV18	TRBD1	few	TRBJ1-1	TGTGCCAGCTCCCCCGGACAGGGTGAAGCTTTCTTT	CASSPGQGEAFF
TRBV5-6	.	.	TRBJ1-1	TGTGCCAGCAGCTTGGTGGGGGCAGGGAGGGCGGGCATGAACACTGAAGCTTTCTTT	CASSLVGAGRAGMNTEAFF
TRBV7-2	.	.	TRBJ1-1	TGTGCCAGCAGCTTCCAGAACACTGAAGCTTTCTTT	CASSFQNTEAFF
TRBV6-2/TRBV6-3	TRBD2	.	TRBJ2-1	TGTGCCAGCAGTTACCAGCTAGCGGGGGGGAAATGGGACTCCTACAATGAGCAGTTCTTC	CASSYQLAGGKWDSYNEQFF
TRBV7-2	.	.	TRBJ1-2	TGTGCCAGCAGCTTTGGCAGGGACTATGGCTACACCTTC	CASSFGRDYGYTF
TRBV13	.	.	TRBJ2-2	TGTGCCAGCAGCTTAAGAGGGGGGGAGCTGTTTTTT	CASSLRGGELFF
TRBV14	.	few	TRBJ1-1	TGTGCCAGCAGCCCTCAGGGTACGACTGAAGCTTTCTTT	CASSPQGTTEAFF
TRBV19	TRBD2	.	TRBJ2-1	TGTGCCAGTAGTATAGGTACGGGACTAGCAACCTACAATGAGCAGTTCTTC	CASSIGTGLATYNEQFF
TRBV28	.	once	TRBJ2-5	TGTGCCAGCAGCCCTAACAGGGCACAAGAGACCCAGTACTTC	CASSPNRAQETQYF
TRBV19	.	.	TRBJ2-3	TGTGCCAGTAGTACAGACAGGTTCGGTACGCAGTATTTT	CASSTDRFGTQYF
TRBV5-1	TRBD1	.	TRBJ2-6	TGCGCCAGCAGCTTAACAGGGGCTGGGGCCAACGTCCTGACTTTC	CASSLTGAGANVLTF
TRBV15	.	.	TRBJ2-7	TGTGCCACCAGCAGAGATAGGGGGGACAGACCGGGCCGGGCCCTTTACGAGCAGTACTTC	CATSRDRGDRPGRALYEQYF
TRBV24-1	TRBD1	.	TRBJ1-2	TGTGCCACCAGTGAACCGGACAGGGGACATGGCTACACCTTC	CATSEPDRGHGYTF
TRBV7-2	TRBD1	.	TRBJ1-1	TGTGCCAGCAGTGTGGGACAGGGAGATGAAGCTTTCTTT	CASSVGQGDEAFF
TRBV7-3	.	many	TRBJ1-2	TGTGCCAGCAGCTTAGGCAGGGCAGACTATGGCTACACCTTC	CASSLGRADYGYTF
TRBV21-1	.	.	TRBJ2-7	TGTGCCAGCAGTGAATTGGGACTAGCGGAAGCCAAAGCCTCGACGGGGTCGCAGTACTTC	CASSELGLAEAKASTGSQYF
TRBV9	.	.	TRBJ2-1	TGTGCCAGCAGCGTAGGTACCTACAATGAGCAGTTCTTC	CASSVGTYNEQFF